This section outlines one TCR beta chain sequence together with its context. Only in-frame clones appear in the TCRdb table, and some are missing; sequencing was by immunoSEQ multiplex PCR. The repertoire holds about 31,000 clones, with about 91% as singletons. The record originates from a study of T cell changes during pregnancy in multiple sclerosis. This CDR3 contains 16 residues. Germline V gene data show CDR1 as MNHNY and CDR2 as SVGAGI (reference sequence). The material was CD8+ T cells from peripheral blood mononuclear cells, obtained in the first trimester of pregnancy. This rearrangement joins TRBV6-6 to TRBJ2-1; 7 bases align to TRBD2. This receptor was taken from a female donor with multiple sclerosis, enrolled in a pregnancy study. Here the CDR3 reads CSSSNVAGALDNEQFF. CDR3 coding DNA: TGTTCAAGCAGTAACGTTGCGGGAGCACTCGACAATGAGCAGTTCTTC.